Reported below is one T cell receptor (beta chain). Its antigen remains unidentified. The data were taken from a study of shared clonotypes between healthy human individuals. Germline CDR1 is MNHEY and CDR2 is SMNVEV (reference sequence). Between the trimmed V and J ends, which lost 0 bases and 4 bases, there was a span of 13 bases. The CDR3 has 15 residues. The study, taken as a whole, reports: Sequencing depth was a factor that was expected to affect clonotype sharing among donors. Blood was the only sampled material, and tissue repertoires likely differ.

For each subset, genomic DNA was distributed in equal portions over several immunoSEQ plates. Original methodology: Junction-only sequences without quality scores came from ImmunoSEQ, so filtering differed. This table comes from immunoSEQ multiplex PCR, and its TCRdb copy is limited to in-frame clones, with some not included. That table supplies the V and J calls and clone size; D and trimming were determined from the DNA. The sample lists roughly 500,000 clones, 76% occurring once. The chain employs TRBV27 and TRBJ2-7; D is unclear. The sequence derives from a woman in her thirties or forties in good health. Some clones in this sample may be carry-over from other donors' samples. Sequencing used PBMCs. The DNA for the CDR3 is TGTGCCAGCAGTTTATCTTGGACGGCAGTTTACGAGCAGTACTTC. As protein: CASSLSWTAVYEQYF.